This is a list of T cell receptor beta chains from one sample in a study of CD8+ T cells in alopecia areata. Generated by immunoSEQ multiplex PCR, the TCRdb table keeps only in-frame clones and is missing some. Here the sample spans about 160,000 clones, under 70% being singletons. The source was CD4+ T cells sorted from blood, collected at week 4, from a patient treated with tofacitinib. The origin of the receptors is a human donor with alopecia areata. CDR3s include the opening cysteine and the closing phenylalanine or tryptophan. D genes are given only for firm matches. Clone size is not always given. Where it is, it says once, few, many or a class for expanded clones.

d_gene: TRBD1
abundance: .
j_gene: TRBJ2-3
v_gene: TRBV9
CDR3aa: CASSAYRGATDTQYF
CDR3nt: TGTGCCAGCAGCGCCTACAGGGGAGCCACAGATACGCAGTATTTT

d_gene: TRBD2
abundance: few
j_gene: TRBJ2-7
v_gene: TRBV29-1
CDR3aa: CSVASGVQAYEQYF
CDR3nt: TGCAGCGTGGCTAGCGGGGTTCAAGCCTACGAGCAGTACTTC

d_gene: TRBD1
abundance: few
j_gene: TRBJ2-7
v_gene: TRBV29-1
CDR3aa: CSASPGQGIYEQYF
CDR3nt: TGCAGCGCGAGTCCGGGACAGGGGATCTACGAGCAGTACTTC

d_gene: TRBD1
abundance: .
j_gene: TRBJ1-5
v_gene: TRBV30
CDR3aa: CAWSVGTGNQPQHF
CDR3nt: TGTGCCTGGAGTGTGGGGACAGGCAATCAGCCCCAGCATTTT

d_gene: TRBD1
abundance: .
j_gene: TRBJ2-2
v_gene: TRBV4-2
CDR3aa: CASSQVTGGDTGELFF
CDR3nt: TGTGCCAGCAGCCAAGTAACAGGGGGCGATACCGGGGAGCTGTTTTTT

d_gene: .
abundance: .
j_gene: TRBJ2-7
v_gene: TRBV29-1
CDR3aa: CSVEGKVGLVGEQYF
CDR3nt: TGCAGCGTTGAAGGGAAGGTAGGGTTAGTCGGCGAGCAGTACTTC

d_gene: .
abundance: .
j_gene: TRBJ1-6
v_gene: TRBV4-3
CDR3aa: CASSQGPAGEGSPLHF
CDR3nt: TGCGCCAGCAGCCAAGGCCCGGCAGGCGAGGGGTCACCCCTCCACTTT

d_gene: .
abundance: .
j_gene: TRBJ1-6
v_gene: TRBV7-3
CDR3aa: CASSLEPSNSPLHF
CDR3nt: TGTGCCAGCAGCTTAGAGCCATCAAATTCACCCCTCCACTTT

d_gene: .
abundance: .
j_gene: TRBJ2-5
v_gene: TRBV7-2
CDR3aa: CASSLTRGETQYF
CDR3nt: TGTGCCAGCAGCCTGACCCGAGGGGAGACCCAGTACTTC

d_gene: .
abundance: .
j_gene: TRBJ1-4
v_gene: TRBV27
CDR3aa: CASSFRSRLFF
CDR3nt: TGTGCCAGCAGTTTCAGGAGCCGACTGTTTTTT

d_gene: .
abundance: .
j_gene: TRBJ2-2
v_gene: TRBV5-4
CDR3aa: CASSFSTGELFF
CDR3nt: TGTGCCAGCAGCTTTAGTACCGGGGAGCTGTTTTTT

d_gene: .
abundance: .
j_gene: TRBJ2-3
v_gene: TRBV25-1
CDR3aa: CASSEWSDTQYF
CDR3nt: TGTGCCAGCAGTGAATGGTCGGATACGCAGTATTTT

d_gene: .
abundance: .
j_gene: TRBJ1-5
v_gene: TRBV7-2
CDR3aa: CASSLRDGQPQHF
CDR3nt: TGTGCCAGCAGCCTCAGGGACGGTCAGCCCCAGCATTTT

d_gene: .
abundance: .
j_gene: TRBJ2-5
v_gene: TRBV19
CDR3aa: CASSMGETQYF
CDR3nt: TGTGCCAGTAGTATGGGTGAGACCCAGTACTTC

d_gene: .
abundance: .
j_gene: TRBJ2-7
v_gene: TRBV6-1
CDR3aa: CASSAVGLRGEQYF
CDR3nt: TGTGCCAGCAGTGCCGTGGGGCTTAGGGGCGAGCAGTACTTC

d_gene: .
abundance: .
j_gene: TRBJ2-7
v_gene: TRBV27
CDR3aa: CASKPDRNPLEQYF
CDR3nt: TGTGCCAGCAAACCCGACAGAAACCCTCTCGAGCAGTACTTC

d_gene: .
abundance: .
j_gene: TRBJ1-1
v_gene: TRBV7-2
CDR3aa: CASSPPRTGSEAFF
CDR3nt: TGTGCCAGCAGCCCCCCTCGGACGGGGTCTGAAGCTTTCTTT

d_gene: .
abundance: .
j_gene: TRBJ2-1
v_gene: TRBV9
CDR3aa: CASSVRGGEQFF
CDR3nt: TGTGCCAGCAGCGTTCGGGGAGGTGAGCAGTTCTTC

d_gene: .
abundance: .
j_gene: TRBJ2-1
v_gene: TRBV19
CDR3aa: CASSMSKPQDEQFF
CDR3nt: TGTGCCAGTAGTATGAGTAAGCCCCAAGATGAGCAGTTCTTC

d_gene: .
abundance: .
j_gene: TRBJ1-6
v_gene: TRBV7-6
CDR3aa: CASSWDETGSNSPLHF
CDR3nt: TGTGCCAGCAGCTGGGATGAGACAGGTTCTAATTCACCCCTCCACTTT

d_gene: TRBD2
abundance: .
j_gene: TRBJ2-3
v_gene: TRBV5-1
CDR3aa: CASSLARGGLDTQYF
CDR3nt: TGCGCCAGCAGCTTGGCGCGGGGGGGCCTCGATACGCAGTATTTT

d_gene: .
abundance: few
j_gene: TRBJ1-5
v_gene: TRBV6-1
CDR3aa: CASSRDGRNQPQHF
CDR3nt: TGTGCCAGCAGCCGGGACGGGAGGAATCAGCCCCAGCATTTT

d_gene: TRBD2
abundance: few
j_gene: TRBJ2-3
v_gene: TRBV15
CDR3aa: CATSRRTSGGNGDTQYF
CDR3nt: TGTGCCACCAGCAGGAGAACTAGCGGGGGCAATGGAGATACGCAGTATTTT

d_gene: .
abundance: .
j_gene: TRBJ1-2
v_gene: TRBV4-1
CDR3aa: CASSQQGGYGYTF
CDR3nt: TGCGCCAGCAGCCAACAGGGCGGCTATGGCTACACCTTC

d_gene: TRBD1
abundance: few
j_gene: TRBJ1-6
v_gene: TRBV9
CDR3aa: CASSVAGGYNSPLHF
CDR3nt: TGTGCCAGCAGCGTCGCAGGGGGCTATAATTCACCCCTCCACTTT

d_gene: .
abundance: .
j_gene: TRBJ2-7
v_gene: TRBV10-3
CDR3aa: CATSRERNYEQYF
CDR3nt: TGTGCCACTTCTCGGGAGAGAAACTACGAGCAGTACTTC

d_gene: TRBD1
abundance: .
j_gene: TRBJ1-1
v_gene: TRBV5-1
CDR3aa: CASSLGGTGNTEAFF
CDR3nt: TGCGCCAGCAGCTTGGGAGGGACAGGGAACACTGAAGCTTTCTTT

d_gene: .
abundance: .
j_gene: TRBJ2-2
v_gene: TRBV30
CDR3aa: CAWSLTGSTGELFF
CDR3nt: TGTGCCTGGAGTCTTACAGGAAGCACCGGGGAGCTGTTTTTT

d_gene: .
abundance: .
j_gene: TRBJ2-7
v_gene: TRBV30
CDR3aa: CAWSPGLVPRGSYEQYF
CDR3nt: TGTGCCTGGAGCCCGGGACTCGTGCCCCGCGGATCCTACGAGCAGTACTTC

d_gene: .
abundance: .
j_gene: TRBJ2-5
v_gene: TRBV23-1
CDR3aa: CASSQPGQQETQYF
CDR3nt: TGCGCCAGCAGTCAGCCCGGACAGCAAGAGACCCAGTACTTC

d_gene: .
abundance: .
j_gene: TRBJ2-1
v_gene: TRBV4-3
CDR3aa: CASSGGQGPHNEQFF
CDR3nt: TGCGCCAGCAGTGGGGGGCAGGGGCCGCACAATGAGCAGTTCTTC

d_gene: TRBD1
abundance: .
j_gene: TRBJ2-7
v_gene: TRBV30
CDR3aa: CACSRPGQSYEQYF
CDR3nt: TGTGCCTGTTCCCGCCCGGGACAGAGCTACGAGCAGTACTTC

d_gene: .
abundance: .
j_gene: TRBJ1-6
v_gene: TRBV6-6
CDR3aa: CASSYEGSGNSPLHF
CDR3nt: TGTGCCAGCAGTTATGAAGGGAGTGGTAATTCACCCCTCCACTTT

d_gene: .
abundance: .
j_gene: TRBJ1-1
v_gene: TRBV9
CDR3aa: CASSVVAGKSEAFF
CDR3nt: TGTGCCAGCAGCGTAGTGGCAGGGAAGTCTGAAGCTTTCTTT

d_gene: .
abundance: .
j_gene: TRBJ1-5
v_gene: TRBV10-3
CDR3aa: CAISDVNQPQHF
CDR3nt: TGTGCCATCAGTGACGTTAATCAGCCCCAGCATTTT

d_gene: .
abundance: .
j_gene: TRBJ2-3
v_gene: TRBV18
CDR3aa: CASSRLRDTQYF
CDR3nt: TGTGCCAGCTCACGTTTGCGAGATACGCAGTATTTT

d_gene: .
abundance: .
j_gene: TRBJ2-7
v_gene: TRBV11-2
CDR3aa: CASSLQGGFHEQYF
CDR3nt: TGTGCCAGCAGCTTACAGGGTGGGTTCCACGAGCAGTACTTC

d_gene: .
abundance: .
j_gene: TRBJ1-2
v_gene: TRBV5-6
CDR3aa: CASSPRPRNYGYTF
CDR3nt: TGTGCCAGCAGCCCGAGACCGAGAAACTATGGCTACACCTTC

d_gene: TRBD1
abundance: .
j_gene: TRBJ2-7
v_gene: TRBV23-1
CDR3aa: CASSLTGTGLYEQYF
CDR3nt: TGCGCCAGCAGTCTCACCGGGACAGGTCTCTACGAGCAGTACTTC

d_gene: .
abundance: few
j_gene: TRBJ1-1
v_gene: TRBV30
CDR3aa: CAWSVSSWGTEAFF
CDR3nt: TGTGCCTGGAGTGTTAGTTCGTGGGGCACTGAAGCTTTCTTT

d_gene: .
abundance: .
j_gene: TRBJ1-1
v_gene: TRBV27
CDR3aa: CARVSLKVKDTEAFF
CDR3nt: TGTGCCAGAGTATCCTTAAAGGTGAAGGACACTGAAGCTTTCTTT